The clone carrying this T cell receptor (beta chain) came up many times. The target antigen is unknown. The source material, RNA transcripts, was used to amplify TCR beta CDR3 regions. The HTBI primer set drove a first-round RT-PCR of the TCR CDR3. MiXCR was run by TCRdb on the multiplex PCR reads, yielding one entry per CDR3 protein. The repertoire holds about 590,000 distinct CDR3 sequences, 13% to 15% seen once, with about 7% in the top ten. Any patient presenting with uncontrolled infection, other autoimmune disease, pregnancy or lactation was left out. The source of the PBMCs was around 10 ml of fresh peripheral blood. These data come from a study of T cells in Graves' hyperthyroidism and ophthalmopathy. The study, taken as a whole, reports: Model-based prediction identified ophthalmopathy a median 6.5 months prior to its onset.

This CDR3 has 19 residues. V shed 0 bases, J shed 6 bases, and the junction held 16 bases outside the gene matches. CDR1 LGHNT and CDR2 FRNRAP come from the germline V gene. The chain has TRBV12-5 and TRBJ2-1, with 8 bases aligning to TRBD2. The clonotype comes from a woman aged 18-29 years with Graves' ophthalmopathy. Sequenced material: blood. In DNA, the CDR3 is TGTGCTAGTGGTTTGGTACTCGGGACTAGAGGGGGGGCCTCCAATGAGCAGTTCTTC. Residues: CASGLVLGTRGGASNEQFF.